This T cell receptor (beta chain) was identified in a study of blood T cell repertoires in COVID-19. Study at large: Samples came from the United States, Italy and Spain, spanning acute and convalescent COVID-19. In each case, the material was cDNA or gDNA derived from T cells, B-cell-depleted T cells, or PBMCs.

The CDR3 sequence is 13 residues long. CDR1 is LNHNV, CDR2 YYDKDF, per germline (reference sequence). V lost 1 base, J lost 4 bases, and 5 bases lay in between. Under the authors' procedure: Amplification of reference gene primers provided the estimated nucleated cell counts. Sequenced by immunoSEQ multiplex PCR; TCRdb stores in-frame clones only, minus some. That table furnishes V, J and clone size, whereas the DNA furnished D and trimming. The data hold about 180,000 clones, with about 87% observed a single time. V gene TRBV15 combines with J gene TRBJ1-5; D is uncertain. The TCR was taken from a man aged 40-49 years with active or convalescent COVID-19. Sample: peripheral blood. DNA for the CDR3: TGTGCCACCAGCAGAGGAGGAAATCAGCCCCAGCATTTT. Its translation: CATSRGGNQPQHF. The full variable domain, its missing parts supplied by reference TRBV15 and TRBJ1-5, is DAMVIQNPRYQVTQFGKPVTLSCSQTLNHNVMYWYQQKSSQAPKLLFHYYDKDFNNEADTPDNFQSRRPNTSFCFLDIRSPGLGDTAMYLCATSRGGNQPQHFGDGTRLSIL.